This TCR beta chain comes out of a study of T cells in Graves' hyperthyroidism and ophthalmopathy. General study findings and limits: Most thyroid clonotypes expanded above 0.001 appeared in blood too.

This clonotype was seen only a few times. Antigen unknown. Trimming removed 3 bases from V and 3 bases from J; junction bases left unmatched: 14. The CDR3 extends over 18 amino acids. Germline V gene data show CDR1 as SQVTM and CDR2 as ANQGSEA. The study based diagnoses on clinical symptoms, serum thyroxine and TRAb, thyroid ultrasound and orbital computed tomography. Amplification of TCR beta CDR3 regions used RNA as the template. A set of HTBI primers served as the primers for a first-round RT-PCR of the TCR CDR3. Via MiXCR, TCRdb re-called the multiplex PCR reads, giving one row per CDR3 protein. The table records 500,000 to 600,000 distinct CDR3 sequences, about 20% of them present only once.

Source material: blood. The source of this sequence is a man aged 35 to 55 with Graves' ophthalmopathy. This chain links TRBV29-1 with TRBJ2-1; TRBD2 matches 10 bases. The CDR3 nucleotides read TGCAGCGTTGACGAGTCTAGCGGGAGAGTCTTAGACTACAATGAGCAGTTCTTC. This codes for CSVDESSGRVLDYNEQFF.